These T cell receptor beta chains were read from a single sample in a study of CD8 T cells in Susac syndrome. TCRdb used MiXCR to reprocess the immunoSEQ multiplex PCR reads, holding one entry per CDR3 protein. The sample has 150,000 or so distinct CDR3 sequences; around 94% are singletons. Sequencing was done on a sample of CD4+ T cells from PBMCs. These TCRs come from a human donor in good health. CDR3s leave out the opening cysteine and the closing phenylalanine or tryptophan.

V	J	CDR3
TRBV7-9	TRBJ2-5	ASSYGQIETQY
TRBV4-3	TRBJ2-1	ASSQDHRPEQF
TRBV5-1	TRBJ2-7	ASSGARASSYEQY
TRBV12-3/TRBV12-4	TRBJ2-1	ASSWPQSSYNEQF
TRBV30	TRBJ1-2	ACPFTGQEVGYT
TRBV19	TRBJ2-3	ASNPRGGTDTQY
TRBV9	TRBJ1-2	ASSVEARGNYGYT
TRBV7-9	TRBJ2-3	ASSLDRGADTQY
TRBV5-1	TRBJ2-7	ASSPVVGGRSGLEQY
TRBV7-8	TRBJ1-2	ASSLESASYGYT
TRBV15	TRBJ1-2	ATSTTGGVSYT
TRBV30	TRBJ2-1	AWTRPTYNEQF
TRBV3-1	TRBJ1-6	ASSQVVTSPLH
TRBV6-2/TRBV6-3	TRBJ1-2	ASSLRTYGYT
TRBV9	TRBJ2-1	ASSARSNYNEQF
TRBV3-1	TRBJ2-5	ASSQGHGGTQY
TRBV30	TRBJ2-1	AWSVRLADEQF
TRBV30	TRBJ1-1	AWSPGQRRANTEAF
TRBV7-2	TRBJ2-7	ASSSGPSYEQY
TRBV12-3/TRBV12-4	TRBJ2-3	ASSPAKRGLADTQY
TRBV12-3/TRBV12-4	TRBJ1-5	ASSWTGSNQPQH
TRBV7-7	TRBJ2-3	ASSLAQGTDTQY
TRBV20-1	TRBJ2-3	SGGPISTDTQY
TRBV28	TRBJ2-5	ASSSAGPAQETQY
TRBV24-1	TRBJ2-7	ATSVTGDYEQY
TRBV9	TRBJ2-7	ASSLGQGTGEQY
TRBV28	TRBJ1-6	ASRTGSSYNSPLH
TRBV10-3	TRBJ2-1	AIRQGPEDEQF
TRBV3-1	TRBJ2-2	ASSQGWGTGELF
TRBV23-1	TRBJ1-2	ASPPSRSYGYT
TRBV2	TRBJ1-6	ASSEEGSGSPLH
TRBV20-1	TRBJ1-2	SARDISRGRDGYT
TRBV18	TRBJ2-3	ASSRVRATDTQY
TRBV3-1	TRBJ2-1	ASSQAGLAGEQF
TRBV29-1	TRBJ2-6	SVEVGLSGANVLT
TRBV4-1	TRBJ1-1	ASSQVPAEAF
TRBV9	TRBJ2-7	ASSVFGPPYEQY
TRBV28	TRBJ2-3	SAGQTVTDTQY
TRBV7-2	TRBJ2-5	ASTAPDRGPETQY